One and the same sample provided the 10 T cell receptor beta chains below, sequenced in a study of blood T cell repertoires in COVID-19. The repertoire was sequenced with immunoSEQ multiplex PCR; TCRdb's copy has only in-frame clones and lacks some. The data contain about 45,000 clones, about 83% of them singletons. Sequencing was performed on peripheral blood. These receptors were obtained from a man older than 75 in a cohort sampled during active COVID-19.

The CDR3 DNA sequence: TGTGCCAGCAGCGAGATGGGACAGTTGGCGGACGAGCAGTACTTC. Translating gives CASSEMGQLADEQYF. The chain is built from TRBV7-9 and TRBJ2-7; 7 positions agree with TRBD1. The CDR3 is 15 amino acids. CDR1 SEHNR and CDR2 FQNEAQ come from the germline V gene (reference sequence). With V trimmed by 5 bases and J by 5 bases, 12 bases remained unmatched.

The chain combines TRBV6-5 with TRBJ1-5, with TRBD1 identical over 9 bases. V shed 5 bases, J shed 1 base, and the junction held 3 bases outside the gene matches. Germline CDR1 reads MNHEY; CDR2 reads SVGAGI. This CDR3 has 15 amino acids. The CDR3 sequence is CASSMDRGSNQPQHF. Written as DNA, the CDR3 is TGTGCCAGCAGTATGGACAGGGGAAGCAATCAGCCCCAGCATTTT.

This clone came up once. The chain joins TRBV6-1 to TRBJ1-5; D unclear. The V and J ends lost 0 bases and 4 bases respectively, with 7 bases between them. The CDR3 sequence is 14 residues long. Germline V gene lookup returns CDR1 MNHNS and CDR2 SASEGT. CDR3 bases: TGTGCCAGCAGTGAAGCGAGCAGGAATCAGCCCCAGCATTTT. This sequence encodes CASSEASRNQPQHF.

The chain has TRBV5-1 and TRBJ2-3; 10 bases match TRBD2. After removal of 0 bases from V and 7 bases from J, the junction contained 14 bases not matched to a gene. This CDR3 has 18 amino acids. CDR1 and CDR2 from the germline V gene are SGHRS and YFSETQ. CDR3 sequence: CASSLGPQREGQVYTQYF. In DNA, the CDR3 is TGCGCCAGCAGCTTGGGGCCCCAGCGGGAGGGCCAAGTGTATACGCAGTATTTT.

This chain uses TRBV10-2 with TRBJ2-7; D possibly corresponds to TRBD1 (5 bases). Germline CDR1 reads WSHSY; CDR2 reads SAAADI. The CDR3 loop spans 14 amino acids. The V end was cut by 8 bases, the J end by 4 bases, with 18 bases between. The CDR3 reads CASGEGAGWYEQYF. The CDR3 region has the DNA TGCGCCAGCGGCGAAGGGGCAGGGTGGTACGAGCAGTACTTC.

This clone was seen only once. The CDR3 protein is CASSREQGYNEQFF. In DNA form, the CDR3 reads TGTGCCAGCAGTCGTGAACAGGGTTACAATGAGCAGTTCTTC. The V and J genes are TRBV28 and TRBJ2-1, with D maybe TRBD1 (6 bases). The CDR3 length is 14 residues. V shed 5 bases and J shed 4 bases, with 12 bases lying between them. The germline CDR1 and CDR2 sequences are MDHEN and SYDVKM.

The rearrangement links TRBV5-1 to TRBJ2-1; D is possibly TRBD2 (7 bases). The V end lost 0 bases, the J end lost 5 bases, and 24 bases lay between the germline ends. The CDR3 runs to 19 residues. Germline lookup yields CDR1 SGHRS and CDR2 YFSETQ. This chain's CDR3 is CASSLGVPGAGVFDNEQFF. In DNA form, the CDR3 reads TGCGCCAGCAGCTTGGGGGTACCGGGGGCGGGAGTGTTTGACAATGAGCAGTTCTTC.

V and J are TRBV5-6 and TRBJ1-5; D is possibly TRBD1 (5 bases). Germline CDR1 and CDR2: SGHDT and YYEEEE. The length of the CDR3 is 14 residues. The ends were cut back, 2 bases at V and 4 bases at J, with 10 bases in the middle. CDR3 amino acids: CASSLATVNQPQHF. CDR3 sequence (DNA): TGTGCCAGCAGCTTAGCGACAGTTAATCAGCCCCAGCATTTT.

This chain connects TRBV5-1 to TRBJ1-5; D is unresolved. The V gene's germline CDR1 is SGHRS and CDR2 YFSETQ. With 4 bases removed from V and 4 bases from J, the gap between germline ends came to 9 bases. CDR3 size: 13 residues. CDR3 sequence reads: CASSREANQPQHF. In DNA form, the CDR3 reads TGCGCCAGCAGCCGTGAAGCGAATCAGCCCCAGCATTTT.

The J gene is TRBJ2-5, the V gene TRBV20-1; D gene uncertain. V lost 3 bases to trimming and J lost 4 bases, with 12 bases between them. Germline loops: CDR1 DFQATT, CDR2 SNEGSKA (reference sequence). This CDR3 spans 13 amino acids. CDR3 sequence (DNA): TGCAGTGCTAGTGAGCCACGGAGAGAGACCCAGTACTTC. This translates into CSASEPRRETQYF.